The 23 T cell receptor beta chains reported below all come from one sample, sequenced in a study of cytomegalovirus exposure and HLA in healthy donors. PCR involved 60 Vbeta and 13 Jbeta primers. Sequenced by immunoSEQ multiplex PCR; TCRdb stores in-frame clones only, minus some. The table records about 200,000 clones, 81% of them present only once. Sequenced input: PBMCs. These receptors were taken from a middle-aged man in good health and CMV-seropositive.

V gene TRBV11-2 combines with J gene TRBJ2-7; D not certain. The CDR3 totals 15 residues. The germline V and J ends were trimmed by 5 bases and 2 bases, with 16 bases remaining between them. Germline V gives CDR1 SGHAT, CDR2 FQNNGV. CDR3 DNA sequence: TGTGCCAGCAGCCCCGGCCGAGAGCTAGCCTACGAGCAGTACTTC. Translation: CASSPGRELAYEQYF.

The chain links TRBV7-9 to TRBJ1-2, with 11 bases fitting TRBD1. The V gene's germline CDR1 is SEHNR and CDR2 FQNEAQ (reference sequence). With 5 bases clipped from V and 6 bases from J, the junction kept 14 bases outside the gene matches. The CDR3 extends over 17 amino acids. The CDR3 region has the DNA TGTGCCAGCAGCCCCAGGACAGGGGGCAGTTTCGGGAATGGCTACACCTTC. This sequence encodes CASSPRTGGSFGNGYTF.

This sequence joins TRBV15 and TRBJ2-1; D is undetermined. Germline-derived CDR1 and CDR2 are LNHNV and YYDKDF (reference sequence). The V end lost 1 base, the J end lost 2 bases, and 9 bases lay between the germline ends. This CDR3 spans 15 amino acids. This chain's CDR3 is CATSRVGRPYNEQFF. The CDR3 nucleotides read TGTGCCACCAGCAGAGTGGGCAGACCCTACAATGAGCAGTTCTTC.

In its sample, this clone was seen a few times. CDR3 coding DNA: TGTGCCAGCAGCCAACGACTAGCGAGGGAGACCCAGTACTTC. Translating it yields CASSQRLARETQYF. The V and J genes are TRBV4-2 and TRBJ2-5, with 8 bases identical to TRBD2. This CDR3 has 14 amino acids. From germline, CDR1 is LGHNA and CDR2 YNFKEQ. V lost 2 bases and J lost 5; bases outside the gene matches: 4.

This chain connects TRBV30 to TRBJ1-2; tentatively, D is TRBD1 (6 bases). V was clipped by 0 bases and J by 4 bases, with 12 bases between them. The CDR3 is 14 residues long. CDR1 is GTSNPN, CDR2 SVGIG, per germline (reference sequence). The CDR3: CAWSVQGGLYGYTF. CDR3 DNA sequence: TGTGCCTGGAGTGTACAGGGCGGTCTCTATGGCTACACCTTC.

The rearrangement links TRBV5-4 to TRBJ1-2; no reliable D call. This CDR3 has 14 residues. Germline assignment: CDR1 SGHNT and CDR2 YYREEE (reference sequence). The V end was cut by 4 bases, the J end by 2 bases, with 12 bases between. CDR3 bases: TGTGCCAGCAGCCATCCGCCGGGGAACTATGGCTACACCTTC. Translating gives CASSHPPGNYGYTF.

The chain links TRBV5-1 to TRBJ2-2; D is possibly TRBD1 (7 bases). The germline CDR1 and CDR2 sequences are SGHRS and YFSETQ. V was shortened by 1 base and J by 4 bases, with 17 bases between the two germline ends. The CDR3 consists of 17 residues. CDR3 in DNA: TGCGCCAGCAGCTTGAGGGGGCAGGGGGGCCCCACCGGGGAGCTGTTTTTT. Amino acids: CASSLRGQGGPTGELFF.

Written as DNA, the CDR3 is TGTGCCAGCAGTTTTATGGGACTACCCTCCTACGAGCAGTACTTC. It codes for CASSFMGLPSYEQYF. The rearrangement links TRBV28 to TRBJ2-7; TRBD2 matches at 7 bases. Per the germline V gene, CDR1 is MDHEN and CDR2 is SYDVKM. Unmatched junction bases numbered 5, after V lost 3 bases and J lost 0 bases. The CDR3 spans 15 residues.

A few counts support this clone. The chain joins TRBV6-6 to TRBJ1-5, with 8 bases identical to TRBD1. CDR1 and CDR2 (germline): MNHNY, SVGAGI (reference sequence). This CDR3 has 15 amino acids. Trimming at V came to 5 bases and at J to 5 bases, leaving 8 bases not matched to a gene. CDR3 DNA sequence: TGTGCCAGCAGTCCCAGGGGGCCTTCGGATCAGCCCCAGCATTTT. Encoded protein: CASSPRGPSDQPQHF.

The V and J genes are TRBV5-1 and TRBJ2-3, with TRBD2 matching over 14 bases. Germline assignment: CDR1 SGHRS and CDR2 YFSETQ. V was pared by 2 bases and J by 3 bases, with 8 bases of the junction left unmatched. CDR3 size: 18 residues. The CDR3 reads CASSLPRLAGGPTDTQYF. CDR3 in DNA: TGCGCCAGCAGCTTACCGAGACTAGCGGGGGGGCCTACAGATACGCAGTATTTT.

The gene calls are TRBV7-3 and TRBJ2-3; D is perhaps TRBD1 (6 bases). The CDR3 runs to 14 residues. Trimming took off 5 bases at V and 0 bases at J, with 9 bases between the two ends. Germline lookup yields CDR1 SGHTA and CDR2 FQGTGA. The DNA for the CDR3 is TGTGCCAGCAGCGGGGGCTTGAGCACAGATACGCAGTATTTT. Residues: CASSGGLSTDTQYF.

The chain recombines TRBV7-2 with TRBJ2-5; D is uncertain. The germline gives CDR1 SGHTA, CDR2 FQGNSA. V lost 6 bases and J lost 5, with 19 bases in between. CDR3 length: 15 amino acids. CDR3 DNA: TGTGCCAGCAGTTTGACGTGGTCGGCGCGGGAGACCCAGTACTTC. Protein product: CASSLTWSARETQYF.

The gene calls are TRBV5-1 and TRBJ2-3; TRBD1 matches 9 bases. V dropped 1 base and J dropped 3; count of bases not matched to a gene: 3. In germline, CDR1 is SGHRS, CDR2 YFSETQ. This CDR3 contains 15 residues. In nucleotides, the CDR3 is TGCGCCAGCAGCTTGTTGGGGACAGGGACAGATACGCAGTATTTT. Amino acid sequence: CASSLLGTGTDTQYF. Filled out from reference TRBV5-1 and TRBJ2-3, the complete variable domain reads KAGVTQTPRYLIKTRGQQVTLSCSPISGHRSVSWYQQTPGQGLQFLFEYFSETQRNKGNFPGRFSGRQFSNSRSEMNVSTLELGDSALYLCASSLLGTGTDTQYFGPGTRLTVL.

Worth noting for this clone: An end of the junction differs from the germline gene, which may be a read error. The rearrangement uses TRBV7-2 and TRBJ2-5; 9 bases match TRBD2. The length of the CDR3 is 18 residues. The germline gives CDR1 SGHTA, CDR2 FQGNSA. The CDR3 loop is CASSFGRSGSGSKVNLNF. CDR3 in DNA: TGTGCCAGCAGCTTTGGTCGTAGCGGGAGTGGATCAAAGGTGAATCTAAACTTC.

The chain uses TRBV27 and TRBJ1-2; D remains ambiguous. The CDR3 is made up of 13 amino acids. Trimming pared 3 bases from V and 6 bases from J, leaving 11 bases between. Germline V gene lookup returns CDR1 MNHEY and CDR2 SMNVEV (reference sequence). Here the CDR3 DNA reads TGTGCCAGCAGTTTGGTTTCGGGGAATGGCTACACCTTC. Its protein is CASSLVSGNGYTF.

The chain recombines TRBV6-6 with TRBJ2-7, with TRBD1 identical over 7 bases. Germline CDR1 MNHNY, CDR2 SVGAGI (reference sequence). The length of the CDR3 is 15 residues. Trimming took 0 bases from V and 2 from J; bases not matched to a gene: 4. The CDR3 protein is CASSYSGTATYEQYF. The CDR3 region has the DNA TGTGCCAGCAGTTACTCCGGGACAGCTACCTACGAGCAGTACTTC.

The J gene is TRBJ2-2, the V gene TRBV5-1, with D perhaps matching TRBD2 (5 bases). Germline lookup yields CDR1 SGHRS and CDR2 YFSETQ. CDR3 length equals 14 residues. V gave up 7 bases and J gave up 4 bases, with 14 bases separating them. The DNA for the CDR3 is TGCGCCAGCGAACGGGAACCAAGCACCGGGGAGCTGTTTTTT. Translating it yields CASEREPSTGELFF. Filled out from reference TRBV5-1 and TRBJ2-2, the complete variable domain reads KAGVTQTPRYLIKTRGQQVTLSCSPISGHRSVSWYQQTPGQGLQFLFEYFSETQRNKGNFPGRFSGRQFSNSRSEMNVSTLELGDSALYLCASEREPSTGELFFGEGSRLTVL.

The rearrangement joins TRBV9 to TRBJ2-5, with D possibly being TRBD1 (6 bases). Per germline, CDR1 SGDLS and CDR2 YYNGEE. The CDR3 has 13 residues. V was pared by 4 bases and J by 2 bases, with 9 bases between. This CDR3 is CASSRGGQETQYF. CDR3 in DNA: TGTGCCAGCAGCCGAGGGGGACAAGAGACCCAGTACTTC.

The CDR3 sequence is CASSEGGEDSPLHF. The CDR3 DNA is TGTGCCAGCAGCGAGGGGGGGGAGGATTCACCCCTCCACTTT. This chain links TRBV7-6 with TRBJ1-6; weak D call: TRBD1 (6 bases). Germline CDR1 reads SGHVS; CDR2 reads FNYEAQ. CDR3 length: 14 amino acids. V lost 5 bases to trimming and J lost 8 bases, with 13 bases between them. Drawing the rest from reference TRBV7-6 and TRBJ1-6, the complete variable domain is GAGVSQSPRYKVTKRGQDVALRCDPISGHVSLYWYRQALGQGPEFLTYFNYEAQQDKSGLPNDRFSAERPEGSISTLTIQRTEQRDSAMYRCASSEGGEDSPLHFGNGTRLTVT.

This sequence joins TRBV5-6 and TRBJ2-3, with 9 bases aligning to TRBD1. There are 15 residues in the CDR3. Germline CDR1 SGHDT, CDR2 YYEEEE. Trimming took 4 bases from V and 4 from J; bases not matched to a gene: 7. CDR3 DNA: TGTGCCAGCAGCGGAGACAGGGGGAAAGCAGATACGCAGTATTTT. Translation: CASSGDRGKADTQYF.

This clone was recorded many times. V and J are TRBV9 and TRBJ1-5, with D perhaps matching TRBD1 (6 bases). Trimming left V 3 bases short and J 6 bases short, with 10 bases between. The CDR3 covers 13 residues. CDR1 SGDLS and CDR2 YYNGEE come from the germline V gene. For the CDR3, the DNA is TGTGCCAGCAGCGACACAGGGACTCAGCCCCAGCATTTT. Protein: CASSDTGTQPQHF.

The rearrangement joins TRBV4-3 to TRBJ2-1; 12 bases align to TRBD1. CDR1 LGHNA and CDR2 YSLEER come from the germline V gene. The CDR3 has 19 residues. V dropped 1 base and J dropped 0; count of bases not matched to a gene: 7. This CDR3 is CASSQGGGQGAGSYNEQFF. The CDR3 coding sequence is TGCGCCAGCAGCCAAGGGGGGGGACAGGGGGCGGGCTCCTACAATGAGCAGTTCTTC.

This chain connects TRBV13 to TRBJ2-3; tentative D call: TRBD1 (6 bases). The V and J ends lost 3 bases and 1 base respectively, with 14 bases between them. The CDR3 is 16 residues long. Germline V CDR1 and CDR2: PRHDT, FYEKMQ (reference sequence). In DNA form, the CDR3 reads TGTGCCAGCAGCTTCCCTGGACAGCCCGGCACAGATACGCAGTATTTT. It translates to CASSFPGQPGTDTQYF.